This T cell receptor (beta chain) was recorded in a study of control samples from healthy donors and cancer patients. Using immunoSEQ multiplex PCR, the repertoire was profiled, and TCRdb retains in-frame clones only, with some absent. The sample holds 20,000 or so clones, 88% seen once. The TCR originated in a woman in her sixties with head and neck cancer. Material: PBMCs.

CDR3 residues: CATSRGGSYEQYF. The CDR3 DNA reads TGTGCCACCAGCAGAGGGGGCTCCTACGAGCAGTACTTC. The chain uses TRBV15 and TRBJ2-7; D gene unclear. This CDR3 contains 13 residues. Germline CDR1 and CDR2: LNHNV and YYDKDF (reference sequence). V dropped 1 base and J dropped 0 bases, with 4 bases sitting between them. The variable domain in full, completed from reference TRBV15 and TRBJ2-7, reads DAMVIQNPRYQVTQFGKPVTLSCSQTLNHNVMYWYQQKSSQAPKLLFHYYDKDFNNEADTPDNFQSRRPNTSFCFLDIRSPGLGDTAMYLCATSRGGSYEQYFGPGTRLTVT.